The 10 T cell receptor beta chains given below trace back to one sample, sequenced in a study of cytomegalovirus exposure and HLA in healthy donors. The PCR made use of 60 Vbeta and 13 Jbeta primers. The protocol was immunoSEQ multiplex PCR, while the TCRdb copy is restricted to in-frame clones and leaves out a portion. The sample lists around 220,000 clones; over 75% were seen once. Sequences were obtained from PBMCs. These receptors all come from a man aged 18-30 years in good health and CMV-seronegative.

V gene TRBV6-1 combines with J gene TRBJ2-6; D possibly corresponds to TRBD1 (5 bases). The CDR3 is 15 amino acids. Trimming stripped 5 bases from V and 4 bases from J, with 12 bases between. The germline gives CDR1 MNHNS, CDR2 SASEGT. The CDR3 region has the DNA TGTGCCAGCAGTCACCAGGGTCCCGGGGCCAACGTCCTGACTTTC. Residues: CASSHQGPGANVLTF.

The chain employs TRBV13 and TRBJ1-4; D is perhaps TRBD1 (5 bases). The germline V gene has CDR1 PRHDT and CDR2 FYEKMQ (reference sequence). This CDR3 region has 15 residues. V shed 5 bases and J shed 8 bases, with 18 bases lying between them. The CDR3 region is CASSPLGSGGEKLFF. Here the CDR3 DNA reads TGTGCCAGCAGCCCCCTCGGCAGCGGGGGGGAAAAACTGTTTTTT.

V gene TRBV7-9 combines with J gene TRBJ2-3, with 7 bases fitting TRBD2. Germline V lookup: CDR1 SEHNR, CDR2 FQNEAQ (reference sequence). V trimming: 4 bases; J trimming: 2 bases; junction bases outside the gene matches: 6. This CDR3 comprises 15 residues. The DNA for the CDR3 is TGTGCCAGCAGCTCACCGGGAGGAAACACAGATACGCAGTATTTT. Residues: CASSSPGGNTDTQYF.

The chain recombines TRBV29-1 with TRBJ2-1, with TRBD2 identical over 10 bases. Per the germline V gene, CDR1 is SQVTM and CDR2 is ANQGSEA. V was pared by 1 base and J by 3 bases, with 6 bases of the junction left unmatched. CDR3 length: 16 amino acids. CDR3 DNA sequence: TGCAGCGTTGAAGGGCTAGCGGGAGAGGGCTACAATGAGCAGTTCTTC. Translating it yields CSVEGLAGEGYNEQFF.

This clone occurred a few times. V and J are TRBV6-6 and TRBJ1-2, with D perhaps TRBD1 (6 bases). The CDR3 length is 16 residues. Germline V CDR1 and CDR2: MNHNY, SVGAGI (reference sequence). V was pared by 0 bases and J by 6 bases, with 17 bases between. The CDR3 coding sequence is TGTGCCAGCAGTTACTCGAGATTGGCCCGGACAGATGGCTACACCTTC. Protein: CASSYSRLARTDGYTF.

This clone showed up just a few times. V is TRBV4-1 and J is TRBJ1-2; D possibly corresponds to TRBD1 (5 bases). The V gene's germline CDR1 is MGHRA and CDR2 YSYEKL. V was trimmed by 0 bases and J by 3 bases, leaving 8 bases between them. The CDR3 totals 14 residues. Here the CDR3 reads CASSQDQTDYGYTF. CDR3 in DNA: TGCGCCAGCAGCCAAGATCAGACAGACTATGGCTACACCTTC.

The chain has TRBV30 and TRBJ2-7, with TRBD1 identical over 11 bases. The V gene's germline CDR1 is GTSNPN and CDR2 SVGIG (reference sequence). Trimming removed 2 bases from V and 3 bases from J; junction bases left unmatched: 9. The CDR3 contains 16 residues. CDR3 in DNA: TGTGCCTGGAGTCGCCATCCGGGACAGGGGGTCTACGAGCAGTACTTC. Its protein is CAWSRHPGQGVYEQYF.

CDR3 in amino acids: CAWSVPWTGLYGYTF. Written as DNA, the CDR3 is TGTGCCTGGAGTGTACCCTGGACAGGACTCTATGGCTACACCTTC. V gene TRBV30 combines with J gene TRBJ1-2, with 7 bases that match TRBD1. Germline loops: CDR1 GTSNPN, CDR2 SVGIG (reference sequence). This CDR3 is 15 amino acids long. Unmatched junction bases numbered 8, after V lost 0 bases and J lost 4 bases.

V and J are TRBV28 and TRBJ2-5, with TRBD2 as a possible D gene (6 bases). Germline V gene data show CDR1 as MDHEN and CDR2 as SYDVKM. The CDR3 consists of 15 residues. Trimming pared 3 bases from V and 5 bases from J, leaving 16 bases between. This chain's CDR3 is CASSLRVSGVETQYF. The CDR3 bases are TGTGCCAGCAGTTTGAGGGTCTCGGGGGTGGAGACCCAGTACTTC.

This chain connects TRBV7-9 to TRBJ1-2; D remains unclear. There are 16 residues in the CDR3. V was shortened by 7 bases and J by 2 bases, with 20 bases between the two germline ends. The V gene's germline CDR1 is SEHNR and CDR2 FQNEAQ (reference sequence). The CDR3 DNA is TGTGCCAGCACAACGAGGGCGACGATTTCGAACTATGGCTACACCTTC. Translating gives CASTTRATISNYGYTF.